The next 23 T cell receptor beta chains were all read from a single sample in a study of T cell responses to AZD1222 COVID-19 vaccine. The repertoire was sequenced with immunoSEQ multiplex PCR; TCRdb's copy has only in-frame clones and lacks some. The data show some 140,000 clones, under 95% seen once. The source material was peripheral blood, sampled on day 0 of AZD1222 vaccination. The origin of the receptors is an adult in good health.

The rearrangement uses TRBV5-5 and TRBJ1-1; D is ambiguous. CDR1 and CDR2 from the germline V gene are SGHKS and YYEKEE (reference sequence). The CDR3 totals 14 residues. Trimming removed 1 base at V and 0 bases at J, with 7 bases between. Here the CDR3 reads CASSLYGMNTEAFF. CDR3 DNA sequence: TGTGCCAGCAGCTTGTACGGGATGAACACTGAAGCTTTCTTT.

V usage is TRBV25-1 and J usage is TRBJ1-1; D gene uncertain. The CDR3 sequence is 13 residues long. Trimming shortened V by 1 base and J by 7 bases, and 10 bases separated the two germline ends. Germline V gene data show CDR1 as MGHDK and CDR2 as SYGVNS. CDR3 protein: CASSESGRFEAFF. In nucleotides, the CDR3 is TGTGCCAGCAGTGAATCTGGACGGTTTGAAGCTTTCTTT.

V gene TRBV7-9 combines with J gene TRBJ1-6; a weak D match, TRBD1 (5 bases). The ends were cut back, 5 bases at V and 9 bases at J, with 14 bases in the middle. This CDR3 has 14 amino acids. Germline lookup yields CDR1 SEHNR and CDR2 FQNEAQ (reference sequence). The CDR3 sequence: CASSPSGTTSPLHF. The CDR3 region has the DNA TGTGCCAGCAGCCCGTCGGGGACTACTTCACCCCTCCACTTT.

This clone was seen once. This chain connects TRBV19 to TRBJ1-1, with 9 bases fitting TRBD1. The junction had 4 bases not matched to a gene; V was cut back by 5 bases and J by 6 bases. Germline CDR1 LNHDA, CDR2 SQIVND (reference sequence). The CDR3 length is 13 residues. In nucleotides, the CDR3 is TGTGCCAGTAGTTGGGGACAGGGTTCTGAAGCTTTCTTT. Translation: CASSWGQGSEAFF.

CDR3 residues: CASSEADKFYEQYF. The CDR3 coding sequence is TGTGCCAGCAGTGAAGCGGACAAGTTCTACGAGCAGTACTTC. The chain links TRBV6-1 to TRBJ2-7, with a weak D call TRBD1 (5 bases). The CDR3 covers 14 residues. The V and J ends lost 0 bases and 3 bases respectively, with 9 bases between them. Germline lookup yields CDR1 MNHNS and CDR2 SASEGT.

The rearrangement uses TRBV7-3 and TRBJ1-1; D ambiguous. Germline lookup yields CDR1 SGHTA and CDR2 FQGTGA. Trimming removed 5 bases at V and 6 bases at J, with 19 bases between. CDR3 length equals 15 residues. The CDR3 loop is CASSRTPNVGAEAFF. The CDR3 bases are TGTGCCAGCAGCAGAACTCCGAACGTCGGCGCTGAAGCTTTCTTT.

The chain has TRBV7-9 and TRBJ1-5, with a tentative D call TRBD1 (5 bases). The length of the CDR3 is 15 residues. Germline V gene data show CDR1 as SEHNR and CDR2 as FQNEAQ (reference sequence). V lost 1 base and J lost 6, with 13 bases in between. The CDR3 DNA sequence: TGTGCCAGCAGCTTAGTGGCGGGGGAAGGTCAGCCCCAGCATTTT. This translates into CASSLVAGEGQPQHF.

Note on this clone: Its ends do not fully match the called genes, so a read error is possible. The J gene is TRBJ1-2, the V gene TRBV25-1; 8 bases are shared with TRBD1. The CDR3 is 12 residues long. CDR1 and CDR2 from the germline V gene are MGHDK and SYGVNS. CDR3 nucleotide sequence: TGTGCCAGCAGAGACCCCGGGACAGGAGATTCATTC. Translated, it gives CASRDPGTGDSF.

The rearrangement joins TRBV28 to TRBJ2-6, with unresolved D. This CDR3 is built from 20 residues. Germline CDR1 is MDHEN and CDR2 is SYDVKM. Trimming left V 5 bases short and J 0 bases short, with 23 bases between. CDR3 residues: CASSPPNGRHWRSGANVLTF. CDR3 DNA sequence: TGTGCCAGCAGTCCCCCTAATGGACGACACTGGCGCTCTGGGGCCAACGTCCTGACTTTC.

As DNA, the CDR3 is TGTGCCAGCAGTTTGCTTGACACCGGGGAGCTGTTTTTT. It translates to CASSLLDTGELFF. The V call is TRBV12-3 or TRBV12-4, the J call TRBJ2-2; no reliable D call. Trimming took 3 bases from V and 3 from J, leaving 5 bases between them. This CDR3 region has 13 residues.

The rearrangement joins TRBV9 to TRBJ1-6; possible D gene TRBD1, 5 bases. Per the germline V gene, CDR1 is SGDLS and CDR2 is YYNGEE. Trimming took 0 bases from V and 5 from J, leaving 9 bases between them. The CDR3 totals 15 residues. CDR3 sequence (DNA): TGTGCCAGCAGCGTAGTTGGGGGAGATAATTCACCCCTCCACTTT. This sequence encodes CASSVVGGDNSPLHF. The full variable domain, its missing parts supplied by reference TRBV9 and TRBJ1-6, is DSGVTQTPKHLITATGQRVTLRCSPRSGDLSVYWYQQSLDQGLQFLIQYYNGEERAKGNILERFSAQQFPDLHSELNLSSLELGDSALYFCASSVVGGDNSPLHFGNGTRLTVT.

The rearrangement joins TRBV4-2 to TRBJ1-3; no clear D gene. The ends were cut back, 2 bases at V and 0 bases at J, with 14 bases in the middle. This CDR3 region has 17 residues. Per the germline V gene, CDR1 is LGHNA and CDR2 is YNFKEQ. CDR3 protein: CASSQNVESASGNTIYF. The CDR3 coding sequence is TGTGCCAGCAGCCAAAACGTGGAGAGCGCCTCTGGAAACACCATATATTTT.

This clone was detected a few times. The chain is built from TRBV27 and TRBJ2-1, with D possibly being TRBD2 (6 bases). V was clipped by 7 bases and J by 3 bases, with 10 bases between them. This CDR3 comprises 13 residues. CDR1 is MNHEY, CDR2 SMNVEV, per germline (reference sequence). CDR3 bases: TGTGCCAGCAAAATCGGGGGCTACAATGAGCAGTTCTTC. Protein sequence: CASKIGGYNEQFF.

V usage is TRBV29-1 and J usage is TRBJ1-2; D is unclear. Germline-derived CDR1 and CDR2 are SQVTM and ANQGSEA. The CDR3 covers 11 residues. The CDR3 spells CSEWSNYGYTF. CDR3 coding DNA: TGCAGTGAGTGGAGTAACTATGGCTACACCTTC.

The chain links TRBV12-5 to TRBJ2-1; D possibly uses TRBD1 or TRBD2 (5 bases each). Trimming took 1 base from V and 8 from J, leaving 18 bases between them. The germline V gene has CDR1 LGHNT and CDR2 FRNRAP. This CDR3 region has 16 residues. The CDR3 spells CASGLATGTYFDEQFF. CDR3 DNA: TGTGCTAGTGGTTTGGCCACCGGGACCTACTTCGATGAGCAGTTCTTC.

This chain joins TRBV5-1 and TRBJ2-1, with 12 nucleotides matching TRBD2. The CDR3 covers 18 residues. After removal of 6 bases from V and 1 base from J, the junction contained 11 bases not matched to a gene. CDR1 is SGHRS, CDR2 YFSETQ, per germline. CDR3: CASTKTSGSAGSYNEQFF. In DNA form, the CDR3 reads TGCGCCAGCACCAAGACTAGCGGGAGTGCTGGTTCCTACAATGAGCAGTTCTTC. Filled out from reference TRBV5-1 and TRBJ2-1, the complete variable domain reads KAGVTQTPRYLIKTRGQQVTLSCSPISGHRSVSWYQQTPGQGLQFLFEYFSETQRNKGNFPGRFSGRQFSNSRSEMNVSTLELGDSALYLCASTKTSGSAGSYNEQFFGPGTRLTVL.

The chain combines TRBV2 with TRBJ2-6, with D maybe TRBD2 (6 bases). The CDR3 loop spans 17 amino acids. Per germline, CDR1 SNHLY and CDR2 FYNNEI. Trimming shortened V by 3 bases and J by 0 bases, and 12 bases separated the two germline ends. The CDR3: CASSDVGGSSGANVLTF. The CDR3 nucleotides read TGTGCCAGCAGTGATGTGGGAGGCAGCTCTGGGGCCAACGTCCTGACTTTC.

The gene calls are TRBV28 and TRBJ1-2; 7 positions agree with TRBD1. The CDR3 has 14 residues. Germline trimming cut 6 bases from V and 0 bases from J; bases unmatched to any gene: 4. The germline gives CDR1 MDHEN, CDR2 SYDVKM. The CDR3 sequence is CASSSGQTNYGYTF. The DNA of the CDR3 is TGTGCCAGCAGCTCGGGACAGACTAACTATGGCTACACCTTC.

The chain couples TRBV5-4 to TRBJ1-1; 10 positions agree with TRBD1. In germline, CDR1 is SGHNT, CDR2 YYREEE (reference sequence). This CDR3 spans 13 amino acids. V was clipped by 5 bases and J by 6 bases; unmatched bases: 4. The CDR3 DNA is TGTGCCAGCAGGGGGGACAGGGGTGCTGAAGCTTTCTTT. Residues: CASRGDRGAEAFF.

The rearrangement uses TRBV6-5 and TRBJ1-3, with D uncertain. Trimming stripped 5 bases from V and 1 base from J, with 9 bases between. CDR3 length equals 14 residues. Per the germline V gene, CDR1 is MNHEY and CDR2 is SVGAGI. The CDR3 region is CASSRATSGNTIYF. The CDR3 nucleotides are TGTGCCAGCAGTAGGGCGACTTCTGGAAACACCATATATTTT.

The V call is TRBV7-2, the J call TRBJ1-1; TRBD1 aligns across 9 bases. Germline V lookup: CDR1 SGHTA, CDR2 FQGNSA. V shed 3 bases, J shed 11 bases, and the junction held 10 bases outside the gene matches. The CDR3 is made up of 14 amino acids. The CDR3 DNA reads as TGTGCCAGCAGCTTCCGTCCCGGGACAGGGAGCGCTTTCTTT. Its translation: CASSFRPGTGSAFF.

The chain combines TRBV24-1 with TRBJ2-7, with 10 bases that match TRBD1. This CDR3 is 16 amino acids long. V gave up 4 bases and J gave up 0 bases; unmatched junction bases: 5. From germline, CDR1 is KGHDR and CDR2 SFDVKD. In DNA form, the CDR3 reads TGTGCCACCAGTGACTCCGGGACAGGGGTCTCCTACGAGCAGTACTTC. Its translation: CATSDSGTGVSYEQYF.

This chain connects TRBV18 to TRBJ1-5; D is unclear. Germline CDR1 reads KGHSH; CDR2 reads LQKENI. Trimming pared 10 bases from V and 5 bases from J, leaving 12 bases between. CDR3 length equals 12 residues. CDR3 sequence reads: CATSYVHQPQHF. The CDR3 bases are TGTGCCACTTCTTACGTCCATCAGCCCCAGCATTTT.